The entry below gives a single TCR beta chain sequence along with its context. This clonotype has ten or more counts. This receptor's antigen is unknown. Base qualities are missing; no much larger clone stands one base away. These reads were obtained on an Illumina HiSeq 2000. TCR beta chain libraries were generated by multiplex PCR amplification. The amplified TCR beta chain products were analyzed by high-throughput sequencing. TCRdb reanalyzed the raw reads on its own, using fastp at Q25 for trimming and MiXCR for clone calling, and kept in-frame beta chains. Records with the same CDR3 protein are collapsed into one entry carrying the most frequent genes and DNA. Recorded for this sample are roughly 14,000 distinct CDR3 sequences; approximately 50% of them occurred a single time. Of the sample, about 30% falls within the top ten clones. Adjacent samples were composed of nontumor breast tissue surrounding the tumor.

The data were taken from a study of breast tumors, draining lymph nodes, adjacent tissues (dated by TCRdb to the mid-2010s). With regard to the full study: TCR beta repertoires were compared across tumor, adjacent nontumor tissue and axillary lymph nodes obtained from breast cancer patients. The study aimed to assess the relationships and possible T-cell exchange between tumor, surrounding tissue and draining lymph node repertoires in human breast cancer.

On the study overall, not on this receptor specifically: Tumor T-cell repertoires showed less diversity than lymph node repertoires and more diversity than nontumor tissue repertoires, and tumor T-cell repertoires showed preferential V and J gene usage. The data were judged consistent with most tumor T cells deriving from the lymph node and then expanding within tumor tissue. The conclusion that tumor T cells originate in lymph nodes was framed as consistent with a hypothesis rather than directly demonstrated. Tumor and nontumor tissue repertoires were significantly more similar in luminal-like than in basal-like breast cancer.

The TCR sequence derives from a female donor with breast cancer. Some clones in this sample may be carry-over from other donors' samples. The sample comprised tumor-adjacent breast tissue.

CDR3 reads: CASSLTGTGGYEQYF. Read as DNA, the sequence is TGTGCCAGCAGCTTGACCGGGACAGGGGGCTACGAGCAGTACTTC. The V and J genes are TRBV6-1 and TRBJ2-7, and 11 junction bases match TRBD1. At the junction V is shortened by 6 bases and J by 3 bases; bases outside the gene matches: 7. CDR1 and CDR2 are drawn from the germline V gene: MNHNS, SASEGT. From the cysteine through the phenylalanine, the CDR3 covers 15 amino acids. Only the CDR3 part of the read is kept: 45 bases, read in frame from the first base.